The entry below describes one T cell receptor (beta chain). This entry is derived from a study of PD-1 blockade in classical Hodgkin lymphoma. Every single patient, without exception, relapsed after autologous stem cell transplantation, and brentuximab vedotin exposure varied. The CDR3 has 16 residues. J was trimmed by 3 bases and V by 3 bases; bases with no gene match: 5. The V gene's germline CDR1 is SGHRS and CDR2 YFSETQ. Sequencing used immunoSEQ multiplex PCR; TCRdb keeps in-frame clones, though not all of them. The sample contains some 41,000 clones, 85% to 90% of which appear only once. V is TRBV5-1 and J is TRBJ2-1, with 11 bases matching TRBD2. This TCR derives from a human donor with classical Hodgkin lymphoma. Sequenced here: peripheral blood mononuclear cells (PBMCs), sampled before the second cycle of nivolumab. The CDR3 is CASSWTGTSGYNEQFF. The CDR3 DNA sequence: TGCGCCAGCAGCTGGACTGGGACTAGCGGCTACAATGAGCAGTTCTTC.